This TCR beta chain was documented in a study of T cell repertoires in cytomegalovirus infection. Deletions cut 3 bases from V and 3 bases from J, with 12 bases between. Per the germline V gene, CDR1 is LNHDA and CDR2 is SQIVND (reference sequence). This CDR3 contains 15 residues. TCRdb processed the reads anew with MiXCR; each CDR3 protein has one entry. The data contain around 77,000 distinct CDR3 sequences, 20% to 25% of them singletons. This clonotype turned up a few times. Its antigen is as yet unknown. Study observations and caveats: HLA-C-restricted CMV clonotypes gave the most frequent clonotype in two of eight donors.

Here the sequenced sample was CD8+ T cells from cultured PBMCs, taken from culture after CMV antigen stimulation. The sequence was collected from a human donor in good health (CMV status not recorded). Some clones in this sample may be carry-over from other donors' samples. The chain carries TRBV19 and TRBJ1-5, with D unresolved. CDR3 sequence reads: CASSIGGRLNQPQHF. The CDR3 bases are TGTGCCAGTAGTATCGGAGGTCGGCTCAATCAGCCCCAGCATTTT.